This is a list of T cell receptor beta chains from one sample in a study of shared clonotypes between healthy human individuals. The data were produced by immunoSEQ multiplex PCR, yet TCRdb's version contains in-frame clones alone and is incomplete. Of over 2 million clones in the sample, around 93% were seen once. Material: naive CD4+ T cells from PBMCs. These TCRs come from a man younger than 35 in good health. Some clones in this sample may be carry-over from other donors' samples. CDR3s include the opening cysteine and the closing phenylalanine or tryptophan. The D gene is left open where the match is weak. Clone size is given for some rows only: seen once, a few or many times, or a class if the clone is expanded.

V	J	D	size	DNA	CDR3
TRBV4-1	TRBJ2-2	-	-	TGCGCCAGCAGCCAAGAGGAGGCCGCCGGGGAGCTGTTTTTT	CASSQEEAAGELFF
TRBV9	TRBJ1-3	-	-	TGTGCCAGCAGCGCTTATACAGACAGGTACTCTGGAAACACCATATATTTT	CASSAYTDRYSGNTIYF
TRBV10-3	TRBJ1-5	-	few	TGTGCCATCAGTGAGTCTAGAGAATGGGGTCAGCCCCAGCATTTT	CAISESREWGQPQHF
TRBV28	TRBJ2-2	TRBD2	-	TGTGCCAGCAGTTTTGTTCTAGCGGGAGGCACCGGGGAGCTGTTTTTT	CASSFVLAGGTGELFF
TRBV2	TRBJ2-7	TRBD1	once	TGTGCCAGCAATCCGGGACAGGGGGACGAGCAGTACTTC	CASNPGQGDEQYF
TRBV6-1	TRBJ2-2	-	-	TGTGCCAGCAGCTCAGGGAGCAACACCGGGGAGCTGTTTTTT	CASSSGSNTGELFF
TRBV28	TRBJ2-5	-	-	TGTGCCAGCAGTTACCGGGCCCCATGGACCCAGTACTTC	CASSYRAPWTQYF
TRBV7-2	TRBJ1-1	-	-	TGTGCCAGCAGCTTCGGGGGAACAGGCACTGAAGCTTTCTTT	CASSFGGTGTEAFF
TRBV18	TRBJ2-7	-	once	TGTGCCAGCTCACCACCTTCCGGGGCTACCTACGAGCAGTACTTC	CASSPPSGATYEQYF
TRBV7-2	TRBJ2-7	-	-	TGTGCCAGCAGCTTAGTTGCTAGCAGGTACGAGCAGTACTTC	CASSLVASRYEQYF
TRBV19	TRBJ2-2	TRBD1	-	TGTGCCAGTAGTATACCATCTGGGACAGGCATTGGGGAGCTGTTTTTT	CASSIPSGTGIGELFF
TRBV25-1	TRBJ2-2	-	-	TGTGCCAGCAGTGAATCCCGAATCCAGAACACCGGGGAGCTGTTTTTT	CASSESRIQNTGELFF
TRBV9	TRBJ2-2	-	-	TGTGCCAGCAGCGTAGGTCGGACTTCGAACACCGGGGAGCTGTTTTTT	CASSVGRTSNTGELFF
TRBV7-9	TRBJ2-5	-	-	TGTGCCAGCAGCTTAGGGGGTGTGGAGACCCAGTACTTC	CASSLGGVETQYF
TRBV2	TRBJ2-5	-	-	TGTGCCAGCAGTGATATCTTGGGCGGAGAGACCCAGTACTTC	CASSDILGGETQYF
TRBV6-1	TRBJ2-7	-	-	TGTGCCAGCAGGGCAACCTACAGTAGCTCCTACGAGCAGTACTTC	CASRATYSSSYEQYF
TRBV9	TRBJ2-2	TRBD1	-	TGTGCCAGCAGCGTAGGGCCAGGGGGCATCACCGGGGAGCTGTTTTTT	CASSVGPGGITGELFF
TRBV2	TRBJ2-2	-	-	TGTGCCAGCACCCAGCGCCCGAACACCGGGGAGCTGTTTTTT	CASTQRPNTGELFF
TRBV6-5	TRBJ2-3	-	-	TGTGCCAGCAGTTATCAGGGGCCTAGCACAGATACGCAGTATTTT	CASSYQGPSTDTQYF
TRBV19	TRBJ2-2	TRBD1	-	TGTGCCAGTAGTCCGGACAGGATTACAGGGGAGCTGTTTTTT	CASSPDRITGELFF
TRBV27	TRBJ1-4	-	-	TGTGCCAGCAGGACCAACAGGGCAACTAATGAAAAACTGTTTTTT	CASRTNRATNEKLFF
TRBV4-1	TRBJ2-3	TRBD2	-	TGCGCCAGCAGCCGCCGTAGCGGGAGCAGTACAGATACGCAGTATTTT	CASSRRSGSSTDTQYF
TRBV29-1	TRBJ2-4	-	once	TGCAGCGTTGCTGAATGGGGGGCCAAAAACATTCAGTACTTC	CSVAEWGAKNIQYF
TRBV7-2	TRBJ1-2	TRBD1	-	TGTGCCAGCAGCCCTACAGGGGTGACAGGCTATGGCTACACCTTC	CASSPTGVTGYGYTF
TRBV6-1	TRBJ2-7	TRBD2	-	TGTGCCAGCAGTAAGGGACTAGCGGGAGCTGTTGGGCAGTACTTC	CASSKGLAGAVGQYF
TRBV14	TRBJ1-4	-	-	TGTGCCAGCAGCCGGGGAGTCACGAGGTTGGGGGAAAAACTGTTTTTT	CASSRGVTRLGEKLFF
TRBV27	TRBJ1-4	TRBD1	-	TGTGCCAGCAGTTTCACCAGGGGGCTGAGTGAAAAACTGTTTTTT	CASSFTRGLSEKLFF
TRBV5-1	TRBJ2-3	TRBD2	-	TGCGCCAGCAGCTTGGGAAAGACTAGCGGGGGGGATACGCAGTATTTT	CASSLGKTSGGDTQYF
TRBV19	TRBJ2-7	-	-	TGTGCCAGTAGTATAAGACAGGGGAGAGGAGCGGGAGCCTACGAGCAGTACTTC	CASSIRQGRGAGAYEQYF
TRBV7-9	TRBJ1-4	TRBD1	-	TGTGCCAGCAGTCGGGACAGGGGGAAACTGTTTTTT	CASSRDRGKLFF
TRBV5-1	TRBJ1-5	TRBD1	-	TGCGCCAGCAGCTCGACAGGGATTAATCAGCCCCAGCATTTT	CASSSTGINQPQHF
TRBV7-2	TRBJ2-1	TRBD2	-	TGTGCCAGCAGCTTAGTAGGTAGCGGGACCTCCAATGAGCAGTTCTTC	CASSLVGSGTSNEQFF
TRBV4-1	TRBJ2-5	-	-	TGCGCCAGCAGCCAAGCCCGGGGAAGCCAAGAGACCCAGTACTTC	CASSQARGSQETQYF
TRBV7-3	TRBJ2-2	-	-	TGTGCCAGCAGCTCTCAGCCTGGGACCGGGGAGCTGTTTTTT	CASSSQPGTGELFF
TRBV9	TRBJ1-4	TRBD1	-	TGTGCCAGCAGCGTAAGCGAGACAGGGTACGAAAAACTGTTTTTT	CASSVSETGYEKLFF
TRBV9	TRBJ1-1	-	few	TGTGCCAGCAGCGCAATTACCGGGGCCGAAGCTTTCTTT	CASSAITGAEAFF
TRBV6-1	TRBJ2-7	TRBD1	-	TGTGCCAGCAGTATCAGGGGGCGCGAGCAGTACTTC	CASSIRGREQYF
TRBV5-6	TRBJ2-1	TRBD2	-	TGTGCCAGCAGCTTGACTAGCGGTTACAATGAGCAGTTCTTC	CASSLTSGYNEQFF
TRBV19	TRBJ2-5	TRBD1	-	TGTGCCAGTAGTGCCTACACAGGGGGCCGCGAGACCCAGTACTTC	CASSAYTGGRETQYF
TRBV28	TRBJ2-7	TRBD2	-	TGTGCCAGCAGTTGGGGGAGGGGTATCTACGAGCAGTACTTC	CASSWGRGIYEQYF
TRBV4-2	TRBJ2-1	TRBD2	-	TGTGCCAGCAGCCAAGGTCTAGCGGGAGAGGGTGAGCAGTTCTTC	CASSQGLAGEGEQFF
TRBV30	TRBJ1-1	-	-	TGTGCCTGGAGGAAGACTCTATTCGCGGAGACTGAAGCTTTCTTT	CAWRKTLFAETEAFF
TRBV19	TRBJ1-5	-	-	TGTGCCTCGGTTGGGGGCTCCCATCAGCCCCAGCATTTT	CASVGGSHQPQHF
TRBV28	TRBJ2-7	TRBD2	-	TGTGCCAGCAGTTCCCCCTCTAGCGGGAGTCGGCTCTACGAGCAGTACTTC	CASSSPSSGSRLYEQYF
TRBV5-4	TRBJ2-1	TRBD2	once	TGTGCCAGCAGCACCCGGTCATGGCTAGCGGACAATGAGCAGTTCTTC	CASSTRSWLADNEQFF
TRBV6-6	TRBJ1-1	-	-	TGTGCCAGCAGCCCCCCAGAGGGGCTGAACACTGAAGCTTTCTTT	CASSPPEGLNTEAFF
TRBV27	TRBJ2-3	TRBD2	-	TGTGCCAGCAGTCTACTAGCGGGAGTGTCCACAGATACGCAGTATTTT	CASSLLAGVSTDTQYF
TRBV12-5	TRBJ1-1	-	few	TGTGCTAGTGGCATCAGTGTGGCTGAGCGAGCTTTCTTT	CASGISVAERAFF
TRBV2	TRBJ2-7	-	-	TGTGCCAGCAGTGCCAGGGGGGTCGAGCAGTACTTC	CASSARGVEQYF
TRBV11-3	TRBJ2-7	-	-	TGTGCCAGCAGCCAGGGGTTGCGCGAGCAGTACTTC	CASSQGLREQYF
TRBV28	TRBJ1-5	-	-	TGTGCCAGCAGTTTAGTGGGGAACCAGCCCCAGCATTTT	CASSLVGNQPQHF
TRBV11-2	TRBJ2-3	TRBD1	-	TGTGCCAGCAGAACACCGGGACAGATCACAGATACGCAGTATTTT	CASRTPGQITDTQYF
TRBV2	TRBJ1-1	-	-	TGTGCCAGCAGTCCAGACAGACACACTGAAGCTTTCTTT	CASSPDRHTEAFF
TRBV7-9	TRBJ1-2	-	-	TGTGCCAGCAGCTTTCCTGATGGCTACACCTTC	CASSFPDGYTF